This T cell receptor (beta chain) was found in a study of blood T cell repertoires in COVID-19. Germline-derived CDR1 and CDR2 are SEHNR and FQNEAQ (reference sequence). V shed 7 bases, J shed 0 bases, and the junction held 12 bases outside the gene matches. The CDR3 consists of 18 residues. Per the original data handling: Reference gene primer amplification gave estimated nucleated cell counts. Data came from immunoSEQ multiplex PCR; TCRdb stores just in-frame clones and leaves some out. V, J and clone size are those of that table, while D and trimming were read from the DNA. The table lists around 250,000 clones, roughly 90% of them singletons.

The chain is built from TRBV7-9 and TRBJ2-2; 9 nucleotides match TRBD2. This TCR was recovered from a woman between 35 and 50 years old who had recovered from COVID-19. The sample comprised peripheral blood. CDR3 region: CASNQGREGHANTGELFF. The CDR3 coding sequence is TGTGCCAGCAATCAAGGGCGGGAGGGCCACGCGAACACCGGGGAGCTGTTTTTT.